Listed below are T cell receptor beta chains from one sample, sequenced in a study of beta chain features in type 1 diabetes. The method was immunoSEQ multiplex PCR; TCRdb's version includes in-frame clones alone and lacks a portion of them. The sample consists of approximately 150,000 clones, 63% of them appearing once. Sample: naive CD4+ T cells from blood. Source of these receptors: a man aged 25-40 years with type 1 diabetes. CDR3s include the opening cysteine and the closing phenylalanine or tryptophan. Each record gives: clone size, J gene, D gene, V gene, CDR3 DNA, CDR3 protein. D genes are given only for firm matches. Rows give clone size only sometimes, using once, few, many, or a class for an expanded clone.

>few|TRBJ2-7|TRBD2|TRBV29-1
TGCAGCGTGGGGACTAGCGGGGCCTACGAGCAGTACTTC
CSVGTSGAYEQYF
>few|TRBJ2-4|NA|TRBV11-2
TGTGCCAGCAGCTCCGACCCGCCTGCCGACGGAGCCAAAAACATTCAGTACTTC
CASSSDPPADGAKNIQYF
>few|TRBJ2-1|NA|TRBV7-6
TGTGCCAGCAGCTTAGCGGGCTATGAGCAGTTCTTC
CASSLAGYEQFF
>NA|TRBJ1-2|TRBD1|TRBV4-1
TGCGCCAGCAGCCCGCCGGACAGGAACTATGGCTACACCTTC
CASSPPDRNYGYTF
>NA|TRBJ2-5|NA|TRBV7-9
TGTGCCAGCAGCTTACAAGAGACCCAGTACTTC
CASSLQETQYF
>NA|TRBJ1-4|NA|TRBV25-1
TGTGCCAGCAGTGAATTTCGTGAAAAACTGTTTTTT
CASSEFREKLFF
>few|TRBJ2-5|NA|TRBV20-1
TGCAGTGCTACTTTGCTGGAGACCCAGTACTTC
CSATLLETQYF
>NA|TRBJ2-7|TRBD1|TRBV11-2
TGTGCCAGCAGCCGAATTAAGACAGGGGGCTACGAGCAGTACTTC
CASSRIKTGGYEQYF
>few|TRBJ2-1|NA|TRBV18
TGTGCCAGCTCACCATCGGGGGCGGGGAATGAGCAGTTCTTC
CASSPSGAGNEQFF
>NA|TRBJ2-3|NA|TRBV6-5
TGTGCCAGCAGGGGGACGCAAGATACGCAGTATTTT
CASRGTQDTQYF
>NA|TRBJ2-3|NA|TRBV7-2
TGTGCCAGCAGCTTATTGGCGGATAGCACAGATACGCAGTATTTT
CASSLLADSTDTQYF
>few|TRBJ2-7|NA|TRBV18
TGTGCCAGCTCCCGAGGGATACAGACCTACGAGCAGTACTTC
CASSRGIQTYEQYF
>NA|TRBJ2-7|TRBD1|TRBV7-2
TGTGCCAGCAGCTTAGAAGTCGACAGGGCGTGGTACGAGCAGTACTTC
CASSLEVDRAWYEQYF
>NA|TRBJ2-7|NA|TRBV7-9
TGTGCCAGCAGCTCCTTAGCCGGCGAGCAGTACTTC
CASSSLAGEQYF
>NA|TRBJ2-5|TRBD1|TRBV4-3
TGCGCCAGCAGCCAGGGGACAGGAGTCTGGGAGACCCAGTACTTC
CASSQGTGVWETQYF
>NA|TRBJ2-6|NA|TRBV4-3
TGCGCCAGCAGCCAAGATTGGGGAGACTCTGGGGCCAACGTCCTGACTTTC
CASSQDWGDSGANVLTF
>NA|TRBJ2-3|NA|TRBV10-3
TGTGCCATCAGTGCGGGCGACCGCACAGATACGCAGTATTTT
CAISAGDRTDTQYF
>NA|TRBJ2-5|TRBD1|TRBV23-1
TGCGCCAGCAGTCAAAGCGCGAGGGGGCAGGAGGAGACCCAGTACTTC
CASSQSARGQEETQYF
>NA|TRBJ1-2|NA|TRBV27
TGTGCCAGCGGCCGGGCGCCCAACTATGGCTACACCTTC
CASGRAPNYGYTF
>NA|TRBJ1-2|NA|TRBV6-5
TGTGCCAGCAGTTACACGATCCGGGACAAGTACACCTTC
CASSYTIRDKYTF
>NA|TRBJ2-5|NA|TRBV13
TGTGCCAGCAGCTTAATCGCTCGGGAGACCCAGTACTTC
CASSLIARETQYF
>NA|TRBJ2-5|NA|TRBV27
TGTGCCAGCAGACCCACGGGACAAGAGACCCAGTACTTC
CASRPTGQETQYF
>NA|TRBJ2-1|TRBD1|TRBV4-3
TGCGCCAGCTCCCGACAGGGCTACAATGAGCAGTTCTTC
CASSRQGYNEQFF
>NA|TRBJ2-3|TRBD1|TRBV13
TGTGCCAGCAGCTCACAGGGGCCAGATACGCAGTATTTT
CASSSQGPDTQYF
>NA|TRBJ2-7|TRBD2|TRBV27
TGTGCCAGCAGTCGATCGGGAGGGGGATCTCGGGAGCAGTACTTC
CASSRSGGGSREQYF
>once|TRBJ2-1|TRBD1|TRBV28
TGTGCCAGCAGTTCCGGGACAGGGGTCCATGAGCAGTTCTTC
CASSSGTGVHEQFF
>NA|TRBJ1-6|NA|TRBV9
TGTGCCAGCAGCGTAGGTAGAGAAGGGCTGGCCCTCCACTTT
CASSVGREGLALHF
>NA|TRBJ1-1|NA|TRBV29-1
TGCAGCGTTGTAGTCCAAGGGGTCACTGAAGCTTTCTTT
CSVVVQGVTEAFF
>few|TRBJ2-5|NA|TRBV30
TGTGCCTGGAGTGGGCCGGGACGCCAAGAGACCCAGTACTTC
CAWSGPGRQETQYF
>few|TRBJ2-3|TRBD2|TRBV29-1
TGCAGCGGTGGCGGGGGAATCCCCACAGATACGCAGTATTTT
CSGGGGIPTDTQYF
>few|TRBJ1-3|NA|TRBV29-1
TGCAGCGTTGACAAGGGTGGAAACACCATATATTTT
CSVDKGGNTIYF
>few|TRBJ2-3|NA|TRBV4-3
TGCGCCAGCAGCCAAGGGGCCCCCACAGATACGCAGTATTTT
CASSQGAPTDTQYF
>NA|TRBJ2-7|NA|TRBV28
TGTGCCAGCAGCCCGGGCAGTTTTCGGGATCGGCACGAGCAGTACTTC
CASSPGSFRDRHEQYF
>NA|TRBJ2-3|TRBD2|TRBV30
TGTGCCTGGGAAATAGGGACTATCACGCAGTATTTT
CAWEIGTITQYF
>NA|TRBJ1-5|NA|TRBV7-4
TGTGCCAGCTGGGGTAATCAGCCCCAGCATTTT
CASWGNQPQHF
>NA|TRBJ2-3|TRBD2|TRBV29-1
TGCAGCGGGCTAGCGGGGGCCCCAGATACGCAGTATTTT
CSGLAGAPDTQYF
>NA|TRBJ2-5|NA|TRBV19
TGTGCCAGTAGTATCAGGGGCCAAGAGACCCAGTACTTC
CASSIRGQETQYF
>NA|TRBJ2-7|NA|TRBV6-6
TGTGCCAGCAGTTACTCCTCATGGGAGCAGTACTTC
CASSYSSWEQYF
>NA|TRBJ2-3|NA|TRBV29-1
TGCAGCGTTGAACGCCACCCGGCAGCAGATACGCAGTATTTT
CSVERHPAADTQYF
>NA|TRBJ2-3|NA|TRBV10-3
TGTGCCATCAGGGGTGGCACAGACCGCACAGATACGCAGTATTTT
CAIRGGTDRTDTQYF
>few|TRBJ2-5|TRBD1|TRBV7-2
TGTGCCAGCAGCTTAGCCAGGGGGAGTGAACAAGAGACCCAGTACTTC
CASSLARGSEQETQYF
>NA|TRBJ1-1|NA|TRBV2
TGTGCCAGCAGCAAACGGAACGAAGACACTGAAGCTTTCTTT
CASSKRNEDTEAFF
>NA|TRBJ2-1|NA|TRBV7-2
TGTGCCAGCAGCTTTAGGTGGAATGAGCAGTTCTTC
CASSFRWNEQFF
>NA|TRBJ2-5|TRBD1|TRBV15
TGTGCCACCAGCAGACCTGGGACAGGCCAAGGGACCCAGTACTTC
CATSRPGTGQGTQYF
>NA|TRBJ1-6|NA|TRBV2
TGTGCCAGCAGTGAAATGGTAGCGATAGGGGATTCACCCCTCCACTTT
CASSEMVAIGDSPLHF
>NA|TRBJ2-5|NA|TRBV30
TGTGCCTGGAGTGACGGAGTGGGGGGGGCGTTAGAGACCCAGTACTTC
CAWSDGVGGALETQYF
>NA|TRBJ2-2|NA|TRBV7-7
TGTGCTAGCAGCCCCTTGACAGGCGTCACCGGGGAGCTGTTTTTT
CASSPLTGVTGELFF
>NA|TRBJ2-1|TRBD2|TRBV11-2
TGTGCCAGCAGCTTGGAACTAGCGGGGGGATACAATGAGCAGTTCTTC
CASSLELAGGYNEQFF
>once|TRBJ1-1|NA|TRBV30
TGTGCCTGGAGTCAAAGACCCAGGGCTTTCTTT
CAWSQRPRAFF
>NA|TRBJ2-7|TRBD1|TRBV4-3
TGCGCCAGCAGCCAATCAGGGGGCTACGAGCAGTACTTC
CASSQSGGYEQYF
>few|TRBJ2-7|TRBD1|TRBV7-6
TGTGCCAGCAGCTATGGACAGGGGTCCAACGAGCAGTACTTC
CASSYGQGSNEQYF
>NA|TRBJ2-1|TRBD1|TRBV7-9
TGTGCCAGCAGCCTTGGGACAGGTATAAACAATGAGCAGTTCTTC
CASSLGTGINNEQFF
>NA|TRBJ1-2|TRBD1|TRBV29-1
TGCAGCGCTCAACCGACAGGGGAGCCCCCCTATGGCTACACCTTC
CSAQPTGEPPYGYTF
>NA|TRBJ2-5|NA|TRBV5-1
TGCGCCAGCAGCTTGGTGGTATTGGGGGCCGAGACCCAGTACTTC
CASSLVVLGAETQYF
>NA|TRBJ2-3|NA|TRBV4-3
TGCGCCAGCAGCCAAGAACAGGTCACAGATACGCAGTATTTT
CASSQEQVTDTQYF
>NA|TRBJ2-6|TRBD1|TRBV28
TGTGCCACCTTTAGGGGGCCCTATACCGGGGCCAACGTCCTGACTTTC
CATFRGPYTGANVLTF
>once|TRBJ2-3|TRBD2|TRBV9
TGTGCCAGCAGCCCCCAAGGACTAGCGGGGGGGCAGAGAACAGATACGCAGTATTTT
CASSPQGLAGGQRTDTQYF
>NA|TRBJ2-3|TRBD2|TRBV30
TGTGCCGGATCTCTAGCGGGGGAGCTCCCAGATACGCAGTATTTT
CAGSLAGELPDTQYF
>NA|TRBJ2-5|NA|TRBV30
TGTGCCTGGACAGGGGCCGAGACCCAGTACTTC
CAWTGAETQYF
>few|TRBJ1-5|TRBD1|TRBV29-1
TGCAGCGTTGCCGACAGGGGATATCAGCCCCAGCATTTT
CSVADRGYQPQHF